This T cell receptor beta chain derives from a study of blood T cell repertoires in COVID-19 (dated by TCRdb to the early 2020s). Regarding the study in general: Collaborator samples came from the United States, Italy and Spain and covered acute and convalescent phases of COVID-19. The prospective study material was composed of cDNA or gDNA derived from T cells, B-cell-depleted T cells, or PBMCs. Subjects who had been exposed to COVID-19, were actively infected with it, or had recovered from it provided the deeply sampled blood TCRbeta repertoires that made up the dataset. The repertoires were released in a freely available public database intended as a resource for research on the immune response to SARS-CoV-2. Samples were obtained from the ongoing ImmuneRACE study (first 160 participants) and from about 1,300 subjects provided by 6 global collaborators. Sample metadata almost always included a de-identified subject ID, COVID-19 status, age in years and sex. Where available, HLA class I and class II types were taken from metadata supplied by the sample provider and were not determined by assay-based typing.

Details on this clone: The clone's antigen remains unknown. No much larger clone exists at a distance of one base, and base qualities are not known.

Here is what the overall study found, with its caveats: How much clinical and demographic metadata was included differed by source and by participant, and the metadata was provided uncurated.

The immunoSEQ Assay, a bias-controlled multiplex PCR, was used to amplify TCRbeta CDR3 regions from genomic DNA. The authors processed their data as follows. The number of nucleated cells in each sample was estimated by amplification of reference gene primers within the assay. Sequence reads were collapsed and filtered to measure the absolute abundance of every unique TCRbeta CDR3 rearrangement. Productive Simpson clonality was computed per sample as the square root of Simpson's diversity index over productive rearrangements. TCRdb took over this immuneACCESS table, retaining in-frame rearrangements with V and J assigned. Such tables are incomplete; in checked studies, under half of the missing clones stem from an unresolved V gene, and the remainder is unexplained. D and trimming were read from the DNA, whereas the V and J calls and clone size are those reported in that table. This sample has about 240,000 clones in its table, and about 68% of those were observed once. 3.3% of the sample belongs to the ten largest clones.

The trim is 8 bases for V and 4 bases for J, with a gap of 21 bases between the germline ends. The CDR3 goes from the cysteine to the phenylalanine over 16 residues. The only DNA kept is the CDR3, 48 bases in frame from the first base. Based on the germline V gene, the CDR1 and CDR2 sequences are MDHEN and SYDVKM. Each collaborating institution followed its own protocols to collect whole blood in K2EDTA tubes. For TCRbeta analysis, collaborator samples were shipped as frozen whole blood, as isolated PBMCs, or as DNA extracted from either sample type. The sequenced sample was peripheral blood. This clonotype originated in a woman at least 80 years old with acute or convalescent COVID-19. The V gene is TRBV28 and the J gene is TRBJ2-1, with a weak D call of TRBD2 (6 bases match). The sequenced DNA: TGTGCCAGCCTCCGCCTGGGCTCGCGGGATTACAATGAGCAGTTCTTC. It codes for CASLRLGSRDYNEQFF. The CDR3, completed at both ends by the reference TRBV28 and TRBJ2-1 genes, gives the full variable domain DVKVTQSSRYLVKRTGEKVFLECVQDMDHENMFWYRQDPGLGLRLIYFSYDVKMKEKGDIPEGYSVSREKKERFSLILESASTNQTSMYLCASLRLGSRDYNEQFFGPGTRLTVL.